A single sample gave rise to the 14 T cell receptor beta chains below, sequenced in a study of cytomegalovirus exposure and HLA in healthy donors. PCR primers comprised 60 Vbeta and 13 Jbeta primers. Sequencing was performed with immunoSEQ multiplex PCR; in TCRdb, only in-frame clones are kept and a portion is missing. This sample's table has 100,000 to 150,000 clones. The sample was PBMCs. The receptors originated from a young man in good health and CMV-seronegative.

V is TRBV30 and J is TRBJ2-5, with 9 bases identical to TRBD1. There are 12 residues in the CDR3. Per germline, CDR1 GTSNPN and CDR2 SVGIG (reference sequence). The V and J ends lost 5 bases and 8 bases, in that order; junction bases with no gene match: 6. The CDR3 DNA reads as TGTGCCTGGGGGACAGGGCCCCGAACCCAGTACTTC. This gives the protein CAWGTGPRTQYF.

CDR3: CASSYVVGVMNTEAFF. Here the CDR3 DNA reads TGTGCCAGCAGTTATGTAGTAGGGGTAATGAACACTGAAGCTTTCTTT. This chain joins TRBV6-5 and TRBJ1-1, with a weak D call TRBD1 (5 bases). CDR1 MNHEY and CDR2 SVGAGI come from the germline V gene. This CDR3 has 16 residues. The germline V and J ends were trimmed by 3 bases and 0 bases, with 14 bases remaining between them.

The chain is built from TRBV5-8 and TRBJ2-3, with 13 bases fitting TRBD2. Germline loops: CDR1 SGHTS, CDR2 YDEGEE. V lost 4 bases, J lost 5 bases, and 10 bases stayed unmatched. The CDR3 is made up of 17 amino acids. DNA for the CDR3: TGTGCCAGCAGCATCCCCGGACTAGCGGGAGTGGGAGATACGCAGTATTTT. Its protein product is CASSIPGLAGVGDTQYF.

The CDR3 sequence: CAWSVSPSGSRDTGELFF. DNA for the CDR3: TGTGCCTGGAGTGTATCCCCTAGCGGGAGTAGGGACACCGGGGAGCTGTTTTTT. This chain uses TRBV30 with TRBJ2-2; TRBD2 matches at 10 bases. The CDR3 length is 18 residues. With V trimmed by 0 bases and J by 3 bases, 10 bases remained unmatched. Germline CDR1 reads GTSNPN; CDR2 reads SVGIG (reference sequence). Based on the CDR3 plus reference TRBV30 and TRBJ2-2, the full variable domain is SQTIHQWPATLVQPVGSPLSLECTVEGTSNPNLYWYRQAAGRGLQLLFYSVGIGQISSEVPQNLSASRPQDRQFILSSKKLLLSDSGFYLCAWSVSPSGSRDTGELFFGEGSRLTVL.

The rearrangement uses TRBV4-1 and TRBJ2-4; 7 positions match TRBD1. The V segment lost 1 base and the J segment 8 bases; nucleotides outside the gene matches: 8. CDR3 length: 15 residues. Germline values: CDR1 MGHRA, CDR2 YSYEKL. DNA of the CDR3: TGCGCCAGCAGCCAAGGTGAGGGGGCCCCCTACATTCAGTACTTC. It specifies CASSQGEGAPYIQYF.

The rearrangement links TRBV7-2 to TRBJ2-7, with 12 nucleotides matching TRBD2. Germline trimming cut 4 bases from V and 4 bases from J; bases unmatched to any gene: 2. From germline, CDR1 is SGHTA and CDR2 FQGNSA. The length of the CDR3 is 14 residues. The CDR3 sequence is CASSSTSGSYEQYF. The CDR3 region has the DNA TGTGCCAGCAGCTCGACTAGCGGGAGTTACGAGCAGTACTTC.

The chain joins TRBV29-1 to TRBJ1-2, with TRBD1 matching over 10 bases. Germline trimming cut 4 bases from V and 8 bases from J; bases unmatched to any gene: 7. The CDR3 sequence is 13 residues long. Germline loops: CDR1 SQVTM, CDR2 ANQGSEA. The CDR3: CSVVLDRGKGYTF. CDR3 DNA: TGCAGCGTTGTTTTGGACAGGGGGAAAGGCTACACCTTC. The full variable domain, in which reference TRBV29-1 and TRBJ1-2 provide the parts outside the CDR3, is SAVISQKPSRDICQRGTSLTIQCQVDSQVTMMFWYRQQPGQSLTLIATANQGSEATYESGFVIDKFPISRPNLTFSTLTVSNMSPEDSSIYLCSVVLDRGKGYTFGSGTRLTVV.

The chain joins TRBV5-8 to TRBJ2-7; possible D gene TRBD2, 6 bases. Germline loops: CDR1 SGHTS, CDR2 YDEGEE. The CDR3 is 14 residues long. The V and J ends lost 1 base and 5 bases respectively, with 13 bases between them. The CDR3 protein is CASSLSRAGHEQYF. DNA of the CDR3: TGTGCCAGCAGCTTGTCCAGGGCGGGACACGAGCAGTACTTC.

This rearrangement joins TRBV5-1 to TRBJ2-3; 7 nucleotides align to TRBD1. J lost 4 bases, V lost 0 bases, and 5 bases had no gene match. The CDR3 runs to 15 residues. The V gene's germline CDR1 is SGHRS and CDR2 YFSETQ. The CDR3, as DNA: TGCGCCAGCAGCTTGGGACAGGGCAGGCCAGATACGCAGTATTTT. This encodes CASSLGQGRPDTQYF.

To note about this clone: Within the sample, other DNA sequences also encode this same CDR3. V gene TRBV4-1 combines with J gene TRBJ2-7; 7 bases fit TRBD2. This CDR3 is 15 amino acids long. J lost 0 bases, V lost 3 bases, and 5 bases had no gene match. The germline CDR1 and CDR2 sequences are MGHRA and YSYEKL. This chain's CDR3 is CASSQGTSVSYEQYF. CDR3 DNA: TGCGCCAGCAGCCAGGGAACTAGCGTCTCCTACGAGCAGTACTTC.

The chain couples TRBV5-6 to TRBJ2-7; 8 bases match TRBD1. Germline values: CDR1 SGHDT, CDR2 YYEEEE. The CDR3 length is 14 residues. The junction had 3 bases not matched to a gene; V was cut back by 2 bases and J by 2 bases. The chain's CDR3 is CASSLMDRAYEQYF. Written as DNA, the CDR3 is TGTGCCAGCAGCTTAATGGACAGGGCCTACGAGCAGTACTTC.

V usage is TRBV25-1 and J usage is TRBJ1-2; D perhaps matches TRBD1 (6 bases). Germline assignment: CDR1 MGHDK and CDR2 SYGVNS. Trimming took 8 bases from V and 4 from J, leaving 17 bases between them. The length of the CDR3 is 14 residues. The CDR3 loop reads CASFQQGVLYGYTF. DNA for the CDR3: TGTGCCAGCTTCCAACAGGGAGTGCTCTATGGCTACACCTTC.

The CDR3 nucleotides read TGTGCCAGCAGTTTCGGACAGGGGGTCTACGAGCAGTACTTC. It encodes CASSFGQGVYEQYF. J is TRBJ2-5 and V is TRBV6-5; TRBD1 agrees at 10 bases. TRBJ2-7 matches the DNA end more closely, so the J call is doubtful. CDR3 length: 14 amino acids. Germline assignment: CDR1 MNHEY and CDR2 SVGAGI.

The V gene is TRBV6-1, the J gene TRBJ2-1, with TRBD2 matching over 13 bases. Germline V gene data show CDR1 as MNHNS and CDR2 as SASEGT. This CDR3 comprises 15 residues. The V segment lost 6 bases and the J segment 3 bases; nucleotides outside the gene matches: 2. As DNA, the CDR3 is TGTGCCAGCAGGGGGACTAGCGGGATCTACAATGAGCAGTTCTTC. Its protein product is CASRGTSGIYNEQFF.